One and the same sample provided the 7 T cell receptor beta chains below, sequenced in a study of blood T cell repertoires in COVID-19. Repertoires were generated with immunoSEQ multiplex PCR, while TCRdb's copy carries only in-frame clones and drops some. There are about 440,000 clones in the sample; roughly nine tenths occur only once, and nearly 2% lies in the top ten. The sequenced sample was PBMCs or T cells enriched from blood (not recorded which). All receptors come from a woman under 30 with acute COVID-19.

V and J are TRBV21-1 and TRBJ2-1; no DNA check was done on the table's D call, TRBD2. TRBV21-1 is termed a pseudogene. The CDR3 contains 20 residues. The CDR3 DNA sequence: TGTGCCAGCAGCAAAGCGCCACTAGCGGGAGGCCCCAGCTCCTACAATGAGCAGTTCTTC. Amino acid sequence: CASSKAPLAGGPSSYNEQFF.

The V and J genes are TRBV21-1 and TRBJ1-4; whether TRBD1, the table's D call, matches the DNA was not checked. TRBV21-1 is labeled a pseudogene. The CDR3 is made up of 19 amino acids. The CDR3 nucleotides read TGTGCCAGCAGCAAAGGATGGACAGGGGGCCGACGAGCTAATGAAAAACTGTTTTTT. It specifies CASSKGWTGGRRANEKLFF.

The V and J genes are TRBV15 and TRBJ2-7, with 7 bases fitting TRBD2. V was clipped by 1 base and J by 2 bases; unmatched bases: 11. This CDR3 is built from 17 residues. Germline-derived CDR1 and CDR2 are LNHNV and YYDKDF (reference sequence). The CDR3 here is CATSRVSSEGLTYEQYF. In DNA, the CDR3 is TGTGCCACCAGCAGAGTTTCGTCAGAGGGACTAACCTACGAGCAGTACTTC.

The chain recombines TRBV13 with TRBJ1-2, with 7 bases that match TRBD1. In germline, CDR1 is PRHDT, CDR2 FYEKMQ (reference sequence). The ends lost 0 bases at V and 8 bases at J; junction bases unmatched: 3. CDR3 size: 13 residues. The CDR3 loop reads CASSLGQTGGYTF. The CDR3 DNA reads TGTGCCAGCAGCTTAGGACAGACAGGGGGCTACACCTTC.

The rearrangement links TRBV3-1 (or the pseudogene TRBV3-2) to TRBJ2-5; no reliable D call. The CDR3 loop spans 13 amino acids. Germline V CDR1 and CDR2: LGHDT, YNNKEL (reference sequence). V dropped 0 bases and J dropped 9 bases, with 11 bases sitting between them. This CDR3 is CASSQDPRQAQYF. The DNA of the CDR3 is TGTGCCAGCAGCCAAGACCCCCGGCAGGCCCAGTACTTC.

This clone has a single count. The rearrangement links TRBV2 to TRBJ1-2, with 7 bases fitting TRBD1. This CDR3 has 12 residues. In germline, CDR1 is SNHLY, CDR2 FYNNEI. J gave up 5 bases and V 7 bases, and 4 bases lay outside the gene matches. The chain's CDR3 is CASKTQGYGYTF. For the CDR3, the DNA is TGTGCCAGCAAAACACAGGGGTATGGCTACACCTTC.

This clone was recorded a few times. This chain uses TRBV18 with TRBJ1-6; TRBD1 agrees at 9 bases. V lost 3 bases and J lost 8; bases outside the gene matches: 5. Germline-derived CDR1 and CDR2 are KGHSH and LQKENI. This CDR3 spans 15 amino acids. The CDR3 DNA reads as TGTGCCAGCTCACCTGACGGGACAGGGCATTCACCCCTCCACTTT. Amino acid sequence: CASSPDGTGHSPLHF.